This is a list of T cell receptor beta chains from one sample in a study of cytomegalovirus exposure and HLA in healthy donors. The data were produced by immunoSEQ multiplex PCR, yet TCRdb's version contains in-frame clones alone and is incomplete. The data show some 100,000 clones, around 85% seen once. Material for sequencing was PBMCs. These receptors were collected from a man aged 18 to 35 in good health and CMV-seropositive. CDR3s include the opening cysteine and the closing phenylalanine or tryptophan. The order of the fields is V gene, J gene, CDR3 protein.

TRBV11-3	TRBJ2-1	CASSLHTSGYNEQFF
TRBV18	TRBJ2-2	CASSPGRRAAGELFF
TRBV27	TRBJ1-2	CASRGSGTGVGGYTF
TRBV11-3	TRBJ2-5	CASSLRRGGEETQYF
TRBV5-1	TRBJ2-5	CASSLPGSGGETQYF
TRBV7-2	TRBJ2-7	CASSLRPVSSYEQYF
TRBV15	TRBJ2-2	CATSSHGELFF
TRBV27	TRBJ2-1	CASSLRQGDSNEQFF
TRBV2	TRBJ2-1	CASSEGAGIEQFF
TRBV15	TRBJ1-2	CATSRVQESDGYTF
TRBV5-4	TRBJ1-6	CASSTDNSPLHF
TRBV6-5	TRBJ1-5	CASKWGPHSNQPQHF
TRBV18	TRBJ1-1	CASSPQTGGLVEAFF
TRBV11-2	TRBJ1-2	CASSLAGQGAYGYTF
TRBV7-9	TRBJ2-5	CASSLGGSTEQETQYF